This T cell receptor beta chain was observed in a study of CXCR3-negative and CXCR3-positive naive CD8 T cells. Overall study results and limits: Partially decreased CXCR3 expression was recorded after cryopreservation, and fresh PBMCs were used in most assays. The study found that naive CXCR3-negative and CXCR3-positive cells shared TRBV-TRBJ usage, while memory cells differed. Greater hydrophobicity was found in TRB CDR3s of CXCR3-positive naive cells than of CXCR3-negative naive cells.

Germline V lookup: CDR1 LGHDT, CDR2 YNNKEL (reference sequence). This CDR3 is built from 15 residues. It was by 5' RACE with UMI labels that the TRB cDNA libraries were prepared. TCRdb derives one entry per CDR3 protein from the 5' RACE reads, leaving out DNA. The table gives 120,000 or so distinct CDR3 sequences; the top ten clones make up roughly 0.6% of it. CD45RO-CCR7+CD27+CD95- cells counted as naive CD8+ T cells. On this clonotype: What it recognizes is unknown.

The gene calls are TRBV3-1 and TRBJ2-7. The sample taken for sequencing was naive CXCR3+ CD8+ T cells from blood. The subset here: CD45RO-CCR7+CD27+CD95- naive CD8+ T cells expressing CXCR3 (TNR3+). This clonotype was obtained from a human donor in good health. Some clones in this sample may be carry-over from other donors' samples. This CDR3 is CASSQVRVSFYEQYF.